The entry that follows covers one TCR beta chain sequence. The specificity of this receptor is unknown. The record has no base qualities; no much larger clone is one base away. The entry originates in a study of blood T cell repertoires in COVID-19 (TCRdb year 2020). Notes on the research overall: Samples from collaborators originated in the United States, Italy and Spain and spanned both the acute and convalescent phases of COVID-19. The samples were drawn from the first 160 participants of the ongoing ImmuneRACE study and from under 1,500 subjects provided by 6 global collaborators. Sample metadata almost always included a de-identified subject ID, COVID-19 status, age in years and sex. The dataset comprised deeply sampled blood TCRbeta repertoires from subjects exposed to, actively infected with, or recovered from COVID-19. Where HLA class I and class II types were available, the types were taken from metadata supplied by the sample provider, not from assay-based typing. The repertoires were released in a freely available public database intended as a resource for research on the immune response to SARS-CoV-2. The material from the prospective study consisted of cDNA or gDNA derived from T cells, B-cell-depleted T cells, or PBMCs. The paper's findings and limits, for the study overall: How much clinical and demographic metadata was included differed by source and by participant, and the metadata was provided uncurated.

TCRbeta CDR3 regions were amplified from genomic DNA using the immunoSEQ Assay, a bias-controlled multiplex PCR. On the study's bioinformatics: The number of nucleated cells in each sample was estimated by amplification of reference gene primers within the assay. Sequence reads were collapsed and filtered to measure the absolute abundance of every unique TCRbeta CDR3 rearrangement. For each sample, productive Simpson clonality was calculated by taking the square root of Simpson's diversity index across productive rearrangements. TCRdb stores this immuneACCESS table with in-frame sequences only. Part of the clones is absent; in the studies checked, under half of the shortfall reflects unresolved V genes, and no reason is known for the rest. V, J and clone size are taken as reported in that table, and D and trimming were inferred from the DNA itself. The sample table lists around 190,000 clones, around nine tenths of them with a count of one. The ten largest clones add up to roughly a sixth of the sample.

In Seattle, one collaborating source enrolled patients while the infection was active and tracked those patients longitudinally over the course of disease. Whole blood was collected in K2EDTA tubes by collaborating institutions according to the institutions' own protocols. For TCRbeta analysis, collaborator samples were shipped as frozen whole blood, as isolated PBMCs, or as DNA extracted from either sample type. Counted from cysteine to phenylalanine, this CDR3 has 16 amino acids. The retained sequence is limited to the CDR3, 48 bases, with the frame set at the first base. A distance of 20 bases separates the germline ends of V and J, which lose 1 base and 7 bases respectively. Per the germline V gene, SGHTA is the CDR1 and FQGNSA is the CDR2.

The material sequenced was peripheral blood. Recombination joined TRBV7-2 with TRBJ2-7; the D region possibly corresponds to TRBD2 (6 bases align). The receptor was derived from a man aged 50 or older with COVID-19, enrolled during active disease. The DNA sequence is given as TGTGCCAGCAGCTTAGGATTGGGGTGGGAGGACCTAGAGCAGTACTTC. Its amino acids are CASSLGLGWEDLEQYF.